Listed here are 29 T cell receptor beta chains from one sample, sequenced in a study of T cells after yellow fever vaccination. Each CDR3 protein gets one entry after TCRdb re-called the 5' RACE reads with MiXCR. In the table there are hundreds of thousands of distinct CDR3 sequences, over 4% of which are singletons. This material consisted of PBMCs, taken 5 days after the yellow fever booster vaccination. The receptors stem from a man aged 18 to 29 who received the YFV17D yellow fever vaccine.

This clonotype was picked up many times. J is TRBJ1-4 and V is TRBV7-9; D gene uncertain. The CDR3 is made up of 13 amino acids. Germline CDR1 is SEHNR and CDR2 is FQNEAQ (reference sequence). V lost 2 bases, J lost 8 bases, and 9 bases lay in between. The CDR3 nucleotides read TGTGCCAGCAGCTTAATCGAACCGGAAAAACTGTTTTTT. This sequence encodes CASSLIEPEKLFF.

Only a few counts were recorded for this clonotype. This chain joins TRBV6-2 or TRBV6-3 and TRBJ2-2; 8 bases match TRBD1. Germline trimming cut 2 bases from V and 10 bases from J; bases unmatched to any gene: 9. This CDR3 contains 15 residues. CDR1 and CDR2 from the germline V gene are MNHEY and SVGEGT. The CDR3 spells CASSYPGTGGAELFF. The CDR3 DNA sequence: TGTGCCAGCAGTTACCCCGGGACAGGTGGTGCGGAGCTGTTTTTT.

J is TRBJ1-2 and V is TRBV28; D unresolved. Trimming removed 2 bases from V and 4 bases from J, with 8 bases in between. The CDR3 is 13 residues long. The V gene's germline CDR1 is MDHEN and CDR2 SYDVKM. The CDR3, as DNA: TGTGCCAGCAGTTTAAGGCAGCGCTATGGCTACACCTTC. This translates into CASSLRQRYGYTF.

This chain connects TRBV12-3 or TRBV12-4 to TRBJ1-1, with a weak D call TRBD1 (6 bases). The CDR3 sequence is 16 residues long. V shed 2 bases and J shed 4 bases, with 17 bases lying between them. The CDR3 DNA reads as TGTGCCAGCAGTTTACATCGGAGGGGGACGGGCACTGAAGCTTTCTTT. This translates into CASSLHRRGTGTEAFF.

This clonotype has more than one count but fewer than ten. Written as DNA, the CDR3 is TGTGCCAGCAGCTTGGACGCCCCGGGGGAGCTGTTTTTT. This encodes CASSLDAPGELFF. This rearrangement joins TRBV7-9 to TRBJ2-2; D not resolved. CDR1 is SEHNR, CDR2 FQNEAQ, per germline (reference sequence). Deletions cut 3 bases from V and 8 bases from J, with 10 bases between. The CDR3 is made up of 13 amino acids. Combining the CDR3 with reference TRBV7-9 and TRBJ2-2 gives the whole variable domain DTGVSQNPRHKITKRGQNVTFRCDPISEHNRLYWYRQTLGQGPEFLTYFQNEAQLEKSRLLSDRFSAERPKGSFSTLEIQRTEQGDSAMYLCASSLDAPGELFFGEGSRLTVL.

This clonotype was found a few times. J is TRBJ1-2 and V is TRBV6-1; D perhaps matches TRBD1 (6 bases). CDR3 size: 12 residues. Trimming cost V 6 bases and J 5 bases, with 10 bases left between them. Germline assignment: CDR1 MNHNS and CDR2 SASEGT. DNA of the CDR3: TGTGCCAGCAGAACAGGGAGGTATGGCTACACCTTC. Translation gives CASRTGRYGYTF.

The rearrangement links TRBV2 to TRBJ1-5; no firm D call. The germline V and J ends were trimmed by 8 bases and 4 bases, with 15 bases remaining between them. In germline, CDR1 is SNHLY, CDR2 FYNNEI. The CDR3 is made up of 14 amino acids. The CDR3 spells CASLDGGRNQPQHF. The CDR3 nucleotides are TGTGCCAGCCTTGACGGCGGGAGGAATCAGCCCCAGCATTTT.

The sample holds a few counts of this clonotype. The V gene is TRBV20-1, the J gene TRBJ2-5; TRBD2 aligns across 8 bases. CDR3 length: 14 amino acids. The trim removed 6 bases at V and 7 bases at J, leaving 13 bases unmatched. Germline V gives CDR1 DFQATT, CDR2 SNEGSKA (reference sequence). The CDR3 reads CSATGLVSVGTQYF. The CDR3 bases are TGCAGTGCCACGGGACTAGTCAGCGTGGGGACCCAGTACTTC.

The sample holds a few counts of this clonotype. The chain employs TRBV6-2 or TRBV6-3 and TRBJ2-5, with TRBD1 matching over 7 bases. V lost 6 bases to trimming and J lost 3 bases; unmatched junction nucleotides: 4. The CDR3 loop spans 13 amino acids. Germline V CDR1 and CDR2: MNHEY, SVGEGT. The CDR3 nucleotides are TGTGCCAGCAGACCGGGACAGAAAGAGACCCAGTACTTC. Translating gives CASRPGQKETQYF.

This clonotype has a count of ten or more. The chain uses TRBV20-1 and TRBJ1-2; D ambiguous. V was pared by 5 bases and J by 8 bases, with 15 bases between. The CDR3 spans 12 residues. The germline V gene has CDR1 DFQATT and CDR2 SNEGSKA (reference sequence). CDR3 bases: TGCAGTGCTGCCAGTCCCACTGGCGGCTACACCTTC. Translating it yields CSAASPTGGYTF.

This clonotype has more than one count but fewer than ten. The CDR3: CASSPPGARVDNSPLHF. The CDR3 coding sequence is TGTGCCAGCAGCCCCCCGGGGGCAAGGGTCGATAATTCACCCCTCCACTTT. The chain carries TRBV7-2 and TRBJ1-6, with D tentatively TRBD1 (6 bases). CDR1 is SGHTA and CDR2 is FQGNSA in the germline V gene. The CDR3 is 17 residues long. V was shortened by 5 bases and J by 5 bases, with 19 bases between the two germline ends.

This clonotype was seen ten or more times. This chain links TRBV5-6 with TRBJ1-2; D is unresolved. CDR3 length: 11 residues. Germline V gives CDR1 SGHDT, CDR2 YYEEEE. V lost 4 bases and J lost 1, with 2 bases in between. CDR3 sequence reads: CASSINYGYTF. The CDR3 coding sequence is TGTGCCAGCAGCATTAACTATGGCTACACCTTC.

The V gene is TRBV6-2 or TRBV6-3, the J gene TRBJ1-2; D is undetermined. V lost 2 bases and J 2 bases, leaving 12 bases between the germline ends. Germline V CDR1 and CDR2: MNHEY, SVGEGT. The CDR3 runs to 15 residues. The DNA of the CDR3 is TGTGCCAGCAGTTACGCCGGACGGCTAAACTATGGCTACACCTTC. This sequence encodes CASSYAGRLNYGYTF.

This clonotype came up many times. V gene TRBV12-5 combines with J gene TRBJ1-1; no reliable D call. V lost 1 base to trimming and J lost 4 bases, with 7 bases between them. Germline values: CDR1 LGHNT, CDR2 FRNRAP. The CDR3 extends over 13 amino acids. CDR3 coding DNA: TGTGCTAGTGGTTTGGAGGTGGGCACTGAAGCTTTCTTT. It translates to CASGLEVGTEAFF.

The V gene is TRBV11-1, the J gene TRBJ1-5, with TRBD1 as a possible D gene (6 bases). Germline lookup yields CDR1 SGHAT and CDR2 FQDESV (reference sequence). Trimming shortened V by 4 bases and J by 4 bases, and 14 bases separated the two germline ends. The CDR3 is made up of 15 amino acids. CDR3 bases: TGTGCCAGCAGCTCTCCGGGACACTGGAATCAGCCCCAGCATTTT. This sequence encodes CASSSPGHWNQPQHF.

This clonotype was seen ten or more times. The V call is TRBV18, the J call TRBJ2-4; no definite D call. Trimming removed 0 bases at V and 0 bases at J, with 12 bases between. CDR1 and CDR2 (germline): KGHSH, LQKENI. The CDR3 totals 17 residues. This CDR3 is CASSPPGPQVAKNIQYF. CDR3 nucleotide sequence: TGTGCCAGCTCACCACCGGGCCCACAAGTAGCCAAAAACATTCAGTACTTC.

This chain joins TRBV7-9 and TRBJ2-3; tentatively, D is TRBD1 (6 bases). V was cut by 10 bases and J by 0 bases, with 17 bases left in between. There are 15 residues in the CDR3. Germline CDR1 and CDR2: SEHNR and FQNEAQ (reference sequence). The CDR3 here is CAILVWGTSTDTQYF. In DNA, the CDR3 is TGTGCCATCCTTGTATGGGGGACAAGCACAGATACGCAGTATTTT.

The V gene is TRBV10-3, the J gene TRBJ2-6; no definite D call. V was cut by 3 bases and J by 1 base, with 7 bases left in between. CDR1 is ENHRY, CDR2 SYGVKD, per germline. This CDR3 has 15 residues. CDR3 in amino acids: CAISEPASGANVLTF. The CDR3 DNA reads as TGTGCCATCAGTGAACCAGCTTCTGGGGCCAACGTCCTGACTTTC.

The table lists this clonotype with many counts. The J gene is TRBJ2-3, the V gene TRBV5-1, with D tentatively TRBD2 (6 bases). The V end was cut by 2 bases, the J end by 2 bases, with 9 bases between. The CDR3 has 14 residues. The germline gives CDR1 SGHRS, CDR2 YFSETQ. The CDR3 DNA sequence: TGCGCCAGCAGCTTCCGGGGGATCACAGATACGCAGTATTTT. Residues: CASSFRGITDTQYF.

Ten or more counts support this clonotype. CDR3 residues: CASSLRGRQDTQYF. CDR3 nucleotide sequence: TGTGCCAGCAGCTTGCGGGGGCGCCAAGATACGCAGTATTTT. This sequence joins TRBV7-8 and TRBJ2-3; possibly TRBD2 for D (7 bases). Germline assignment: CDR1 SGHVS and CDR2 FQNEAQ. There are 14 residues in the CDR3. Trimming pared 3 bases from V and 5 bases from J, leaving 12 bases between.

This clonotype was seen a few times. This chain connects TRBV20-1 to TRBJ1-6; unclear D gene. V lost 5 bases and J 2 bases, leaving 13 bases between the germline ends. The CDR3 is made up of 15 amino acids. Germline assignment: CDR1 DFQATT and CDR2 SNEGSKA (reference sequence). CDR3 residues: CSAAPREPYNSPLHF. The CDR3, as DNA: TGCAGTGCTGCCCCTCGAGAACCCTATAATTCACCCCTCCACTTT.

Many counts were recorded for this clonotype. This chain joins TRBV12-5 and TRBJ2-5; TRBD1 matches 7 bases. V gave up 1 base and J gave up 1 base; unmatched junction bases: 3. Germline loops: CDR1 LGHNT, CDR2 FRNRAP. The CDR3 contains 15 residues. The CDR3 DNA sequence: TGTGCTAGTGGTTTGGGGGACAGTACCCAAGAGACCCAGTACTTC. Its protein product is CASGLGDSTQETQYF.

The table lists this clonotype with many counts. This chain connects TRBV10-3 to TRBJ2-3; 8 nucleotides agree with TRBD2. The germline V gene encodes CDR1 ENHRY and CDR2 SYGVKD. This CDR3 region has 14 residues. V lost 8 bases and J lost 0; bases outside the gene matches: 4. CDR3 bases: TGTGCCATCGGTAGCGGGGACAGCACAGATACGCAGTATTTT. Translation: CAIGSGDSTDTQYF.

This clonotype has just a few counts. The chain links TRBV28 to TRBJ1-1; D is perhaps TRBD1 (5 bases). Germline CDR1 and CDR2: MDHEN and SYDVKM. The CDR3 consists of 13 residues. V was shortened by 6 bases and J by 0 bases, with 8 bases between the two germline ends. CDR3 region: CASRGRVNTEAFF. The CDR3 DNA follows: TGTGCCAGCAGGGGGCGGGTGAACACTGAAGCTTTCTTT.

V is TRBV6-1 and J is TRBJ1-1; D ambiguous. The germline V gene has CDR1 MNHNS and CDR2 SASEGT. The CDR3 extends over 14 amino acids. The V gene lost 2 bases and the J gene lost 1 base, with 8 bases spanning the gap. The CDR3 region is CASSELKGNTEAFF. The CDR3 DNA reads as TGTGCCAGCAGTGAACTTAAAGGGAACACTGAAGCTTTCTTT.

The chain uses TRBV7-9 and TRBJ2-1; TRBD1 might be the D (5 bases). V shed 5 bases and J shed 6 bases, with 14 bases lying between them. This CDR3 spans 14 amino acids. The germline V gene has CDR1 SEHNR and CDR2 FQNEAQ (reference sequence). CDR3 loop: CASSPTAGFNEQFF. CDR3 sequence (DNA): TGTGCCAGCAGCCCTACAGCAGGGTTCAATGAGCAGTTCTTC.

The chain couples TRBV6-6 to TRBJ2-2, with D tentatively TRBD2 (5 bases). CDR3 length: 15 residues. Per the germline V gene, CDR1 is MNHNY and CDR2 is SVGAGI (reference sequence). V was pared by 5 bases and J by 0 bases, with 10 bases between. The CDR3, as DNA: TGTGCCAGCAGTACGACGGACTCGAACACCGGGGAGCTGTTTTTT. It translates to CASSTTDSNTGELFF.

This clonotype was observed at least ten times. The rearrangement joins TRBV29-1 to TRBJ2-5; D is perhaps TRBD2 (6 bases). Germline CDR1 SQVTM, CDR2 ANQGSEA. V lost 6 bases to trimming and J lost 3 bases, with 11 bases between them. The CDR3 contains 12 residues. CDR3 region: CSVGREKETQYF. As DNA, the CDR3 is TGCAGCGTAGGCCGGGAGAAAGAGACCCAGTACTTC.

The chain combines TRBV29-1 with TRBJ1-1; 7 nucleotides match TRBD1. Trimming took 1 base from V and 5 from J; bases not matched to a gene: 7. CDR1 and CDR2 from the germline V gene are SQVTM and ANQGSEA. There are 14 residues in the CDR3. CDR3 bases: TGCAGCGTTGAAGTGCAGGGGGTCTGGACTGAAGCTTTCTTT. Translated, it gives CSVEVQGVWTEAFF. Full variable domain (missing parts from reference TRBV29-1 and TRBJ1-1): SAVISQKPSRDICQRGTSLTIQCQVDSQVTMMFWYRQQPGQSLTLIATANQGSEATYESGFVIDKFPISRPNLTFSTLTVSNMSPEDSSIYLCSVEVQGVWTEAFFGQGTRLTVV.